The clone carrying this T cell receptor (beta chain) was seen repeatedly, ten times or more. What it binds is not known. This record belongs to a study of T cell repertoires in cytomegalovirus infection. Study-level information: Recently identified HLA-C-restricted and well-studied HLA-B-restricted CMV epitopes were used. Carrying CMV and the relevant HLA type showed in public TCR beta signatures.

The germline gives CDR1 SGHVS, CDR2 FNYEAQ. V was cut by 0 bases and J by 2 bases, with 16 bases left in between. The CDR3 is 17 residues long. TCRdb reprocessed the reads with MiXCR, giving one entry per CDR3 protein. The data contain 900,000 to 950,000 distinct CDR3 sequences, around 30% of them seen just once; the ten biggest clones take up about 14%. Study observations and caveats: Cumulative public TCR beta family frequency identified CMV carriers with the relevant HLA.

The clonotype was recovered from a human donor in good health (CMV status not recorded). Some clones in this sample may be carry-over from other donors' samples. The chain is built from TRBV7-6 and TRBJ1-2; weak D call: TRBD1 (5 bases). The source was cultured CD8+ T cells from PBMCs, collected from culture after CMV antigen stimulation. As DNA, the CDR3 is TGTGCCAGCAGCTTAGCAGGGCAGGGCCCTATGAACTATGGCTACACCTTC. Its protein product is CASSLAGQGPMNYGYTF.